This TCR beta chain was obtained from a study of T cells in Graves' hyperthyroidism and ophthalmopathy. Ten or more counts support this clonotype. RNA transcripts provided the source from which TCR beta CDR3 regions were amplified. During a first-round RT-PCR of the TCR CDR3, the HTBI primer set was used. TCRdb ran MiXCR on the multiplex PCR reads and lists one entry per CDR3 protein. The sample holds about 400,000 distinct CDR3 sequences, approximately 15% seen once. In patients aged 18 to 65, hyperthyroidism was newly diagnosed, with duration under 2 months. Patients were excluded because of uncontrolled infection, other autoimmune disease, pregnancy or lactation. Isolation of PBMCs was performed on about 10 ml fresh peripheral blood. This CDR3 is 14 amino acids long. Germline CDR1 is DFQATT and CDR2 is SNEGSKA (reference sequence). Trimming at V came to 6 bases and at J to 0 bases, leaving 3 bases not matched to a gene.

This chain joins TRBV20-1 and TRBJ2-7; 12 nucleotides match TRBD2. The source material was blood. The source is a woman younger than 45 with Graves' hyperthyroidism. In DNA form, the CDR3 reads TGCAGTGCCCAGACTAGCGGGAGCTCCTACGAGCAGTACTTC. Translated: CSAQTSGSSYEQYF.